This T cell receptor beta chain was sequenced for a study of shared clonotypes between healthy human individuals. The study, taken as a whole, reports: Collection of samples was limited to blood; tissue repertoires likely differ.

Libraries were prepared by immunoSEQ multiplex PCR; TCRdb keeps only in-frame clonotypes and omits some of them. The data show millions of clones, roughly 91% seen once. CD45RO-negative, CCR7-selected cells formed the naive CD8 fraction, which excluded terminally differentiated effector memory CD45RA+ cells. CDR1 is MNHEY and CDR2 is SMNVEV in the germline V gene (reference sequence). The CDR3 extends over 15 amino acids. V dropped 3 bases and J dropped 2; count of bases not matched to a gene: 5. A note on this clone: Antigen specificity is unknown. This specimen includes other DNA sequences encoding the same CDR3.

J is TRBJ1-2 and V is TRBV27, with 8 bases that match TRBD1. The sample was naive CD8+ T cells from PBMCs. The TCR sequence derives from a man aged 18-30 years in good health. Some clones in this sample may be carry-over from other donors' samples. CDR3 nucleotides: TGTGCCAGCAGTTTGAGGGCAGGGGGCAACTATGGCTACACCTTC. Residues: CASSLRAGGNYGYTF.